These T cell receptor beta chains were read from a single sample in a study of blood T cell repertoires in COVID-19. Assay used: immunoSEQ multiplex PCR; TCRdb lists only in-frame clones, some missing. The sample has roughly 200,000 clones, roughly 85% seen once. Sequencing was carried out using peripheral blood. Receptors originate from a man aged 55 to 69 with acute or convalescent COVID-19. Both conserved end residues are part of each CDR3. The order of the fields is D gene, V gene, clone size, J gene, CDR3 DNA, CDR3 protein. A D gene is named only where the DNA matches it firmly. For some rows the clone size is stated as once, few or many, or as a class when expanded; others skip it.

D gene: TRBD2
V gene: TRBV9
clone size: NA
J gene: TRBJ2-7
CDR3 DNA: TGTGCCAGCAGCGTAGCTCCGACTAGCGGGTCCACCTACGAGCAGTACTTC
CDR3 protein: CASSVAPTSGSTYEQYF

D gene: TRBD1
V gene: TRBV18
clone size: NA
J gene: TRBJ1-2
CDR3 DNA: TGTGCCAGCTCACTGGACAGGGCCAACTATGGCTACACCTTC
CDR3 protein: CASSLDRANYGYTF

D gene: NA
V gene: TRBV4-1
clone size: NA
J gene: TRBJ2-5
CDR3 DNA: TGCGCCAGCAGCCAAGATTCACGCGGGAACGATAGGGAGACCCAGTACTTC
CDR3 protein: CASSQDSRGNDRETQYF

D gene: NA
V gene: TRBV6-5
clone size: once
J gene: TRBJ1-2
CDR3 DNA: TGTGCCAGCAGCCGCGGATTGGGCTATGGCTACACCTTC
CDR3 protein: CASSRGLGYGYTF

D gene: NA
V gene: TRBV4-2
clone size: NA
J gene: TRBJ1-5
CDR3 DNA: TGTGCCAGCAGCCAAGATCTGAGCGGCAATCAGCCCCAGCATTTT
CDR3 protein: CASSQDLSGNQPQHF

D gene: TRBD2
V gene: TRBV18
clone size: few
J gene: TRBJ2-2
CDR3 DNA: TGTGCCAGCTCACCTTTGCAAGGGAGGGCGAACACCGGGGAGCTGTTTTTT
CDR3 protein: CASSPLQGRANTGELFF

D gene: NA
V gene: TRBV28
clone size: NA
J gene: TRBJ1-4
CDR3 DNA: TGTGCCAGCAGTTTGACCCCGGGTAGAGAAAAACTGTTTTTT
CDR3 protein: CASSLTPGREKLFF

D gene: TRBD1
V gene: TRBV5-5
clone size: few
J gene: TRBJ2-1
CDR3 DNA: TGTGCCAGCAGCTTCCGCCGGGACAGGGGATACAATGAGCAGTTCTTC
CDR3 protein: CASSFRRDRGYNEQFF

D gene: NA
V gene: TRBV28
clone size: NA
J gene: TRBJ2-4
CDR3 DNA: TGTGCCAGCAGTTTGGGGGCCGGCGGAACGTACTTC
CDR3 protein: CASSLGAGGTYF

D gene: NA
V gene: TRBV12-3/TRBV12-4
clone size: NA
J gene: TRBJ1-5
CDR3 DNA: TGTGCCAGCAGTTTTACCCAGATCCAGCCCCAGCATTTT
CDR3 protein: CASSFTQIQPQHF

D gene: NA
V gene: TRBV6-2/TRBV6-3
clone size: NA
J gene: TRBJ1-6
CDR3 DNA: TGTGCCAGCAGTCCCCCGGGGGTGGATTCACCCCTCCACTTT
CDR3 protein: CASSPPGVDSPLHF

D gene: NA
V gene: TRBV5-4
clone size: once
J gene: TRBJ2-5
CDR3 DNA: TGTGCCAGCAGCTCGGGGTTGATGCAAGAGACCCAGTACTTC
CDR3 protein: CASSSGLMQETQYF

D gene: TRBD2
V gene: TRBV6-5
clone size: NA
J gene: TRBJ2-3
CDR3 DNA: TGTGCCAGCAGTTCCAGACTAGCGGGCTTCACAGATACGCAGTATTTT
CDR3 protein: CASSSRLAGFTDTQYF

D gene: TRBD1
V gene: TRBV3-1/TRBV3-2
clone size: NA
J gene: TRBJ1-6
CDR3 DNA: TGTGCCAGCAGCCAAGTGACAGGGTATAATTCACCCCTCCACTTT
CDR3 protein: CASSQVTGYNSPLHF

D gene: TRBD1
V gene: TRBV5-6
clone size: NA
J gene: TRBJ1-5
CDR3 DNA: TGTGCCAGCAGACTACAGGGGGCGGGCAATCAGCCCCAGCATTTT
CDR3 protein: CASRLQGAGNQPQHF

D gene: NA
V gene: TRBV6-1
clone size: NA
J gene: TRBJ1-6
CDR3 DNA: TGTGCCAGCAGTGAACTCAGGGGTATTTCACCCCTCCACTTT
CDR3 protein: CASSELRGISPLHF

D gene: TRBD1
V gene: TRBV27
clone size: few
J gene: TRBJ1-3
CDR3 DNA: TGTGCCAGCAGTCCCTTAGGGGGCGACTCTGGAAACACCATATATTTT
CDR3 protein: CASSPLGGDSGNTIYF

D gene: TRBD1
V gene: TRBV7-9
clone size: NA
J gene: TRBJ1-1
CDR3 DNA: TGTGCCAGCACCCGGGGGACAGGGGTCACTGAAGCTTTCTTT
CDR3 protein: CASTRGTGVTEAFF

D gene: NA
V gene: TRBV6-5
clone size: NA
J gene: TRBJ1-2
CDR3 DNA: TGTGCCAGCCCTTATAGCCTGACAGGACTAGGAGGCTACACCTTC
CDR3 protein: CASPYSLTGLGGYTF

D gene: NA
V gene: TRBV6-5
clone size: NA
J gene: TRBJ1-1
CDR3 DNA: TGTGCCAGCAGTTCATCCAGGGTGACTGAAGCTTTCTTT
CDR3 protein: CASSSSRVTEAFF

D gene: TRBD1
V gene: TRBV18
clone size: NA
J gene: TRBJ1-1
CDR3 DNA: TGTGCCAGCTCACCTCCGACAGGGGGCACTGAAGCTTTCTTT
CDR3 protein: CASSPPTGGTEAFF

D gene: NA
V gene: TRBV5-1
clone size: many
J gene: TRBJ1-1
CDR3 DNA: TGCGCCAGCAGCTTGGGTGGCATGATCACAATGAACACTGAAGCTTTCTTT
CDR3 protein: CASSLGGMITMNTEAFF

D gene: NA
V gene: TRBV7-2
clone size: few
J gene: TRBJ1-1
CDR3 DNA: TGTGCCAGCAGCTTACAGGGAGGATGGACTGAAGCTTTCTTT
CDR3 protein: CASSLQGGWTEAFF

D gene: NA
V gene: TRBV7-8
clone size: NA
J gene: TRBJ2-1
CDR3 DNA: TGTGCCAGCCAAGCCACCTACAATGAGCAGTTCTTC
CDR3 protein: CASQATYNEQFF

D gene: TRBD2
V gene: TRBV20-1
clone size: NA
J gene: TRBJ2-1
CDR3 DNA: TGCAGTGCTGGTGGGACTAGCGGTTACAATGAGCAGTTCTTC
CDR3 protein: CSAGGTSGYNEQFF